The 29 T cell receptor beta chains below come from one sample, sequenced in a study of regulatory T cells in long-lasting Graves disease. Time point defined: newly diagnosed GD, antithyroid drugs for less than 3 months. PBMC RNA served as the TCR library source. Researchers made TCR beta libraries by using iRepertoire HTBI primers and running Arm-PCR on CDR3 regions. TCRdb reprocessed the multiplex PCR reads via MiXCR and lists one record per CDR3 protein. The table lists hundreds of thousands of distinct CDR3 sequences, about a sixth of them singletons, with 9.5% to 12% in the top ten. These data also formed part of another study, on T cells in Graves' hyperthyroidism and ophthalmopathy.

The sample was peripheral blood mononuclear cells (PBMCs), taken at new diagnosis, from a patient treated with antithyroid drugs. These receptors all stem from a young woman with Graves disease.

As for this clonotype: A far larger clone differs by one base, so this is likely a read error. The chain has TRBV11-2 and TRBJ2-5; TRBD2 agrees at 10 bases. This CDR3 region has 17 residues. Germline CDR1 and CDR2: SGHAT and FQNNGV. Germline trimming cut 2 bases from V and 5 bases from J; bases unmatched to any gene: 11. CDR3 sequence: CASSLTPSGSTWETQYF. CDR3 DNA: TGTGCCAGCAGCTTAACCCCTAGCGGGAGTACGTGGGAGACCCAGTACTTC. Filled out from reference TRBV11-2 and TRBJ2-5, the complete variable domain reads EAGVAQSPRYKIIEKRQSVAFWCNPISGHATLYWYQQILGQGPKLLIQFQNNGVVDDSQLPKDRFSAERLKGVDSTLKIQPAKLEDSAVYLCASSLTPSGSTWETQYFGPGTRLLVL.

CDR3 in amino acids: CASSLFVTSGRAHEQYF. The CDR3 coding sequence is TGTGCCAGCAGTTTATTTGTGACTAGCGGGAGGGCCCACGAGCAGTACTTC. The chain carries TRBV28 and TRBJ2-7, with 14 bases matching TRBD2. From germline, CDR1 is MDHEN and CDR2 SYDVKM. After removal of 1 base from V and 5 bases from J, the junction contained 7 bases not matched to a gene. This CDR3 contains 17 residues.

Many counts were recorded for this clonotype. V gene TRBV20-1 combines with J gene TRBJ1-1; D gene ambiguous. V dropped 3 bases and J dropped 1 base, with 6 bases sitting between them. The CDR3 spans 12 residues. Per germline, CDR1 DFQATT and CDR2 SNEGSKA (reference sequence). The CDR3 region has the DNA TGCAGTGCTAGGGGCCAGAACACTGAAGCTTTCTTT. It is translated as CSARGQNTEAFF.

Ten or more counts support this clonotype. The chain recombines TRBV12-3 or TRBV12-4 with TRBJ2-3; 7 bases line up with TRBD2. The CDR3 contains 13 residues. J lost 3 bases, V lost 8 bases, and 5 bases had no gene match. The CDR3 bases are TGTGCCAGCCGCCCGGGAGGAACAGATACGCAGTATTTT. Protein: CASRPGGTDTQYF.

The table lists this clonotype with many counts. The chain has TRBV30 and TRBJ1-2, with a possible D match to TRBD1 (5 bases). The CDR3 is 15 residues long. Germline V gives CDR1 GTSNPN, CDR2 SVGIG (reference sequence). V lost 3 bases and J 2 bases, leaving 16 bases between the germline ends. The CDR3 bases are TGTGCCTGGAGCAGACAGTCCTCTGGGAACTATGGCTACACCTTC. Protein: CAWSRQSSGNYGYTF. Supplemented by reference TRBV30 and TRBJ1-2, the full variable domain reads SQTIHQWPATLVQPVGSPLSLECTVEGTSNPNLYWYRQAAGRGLQLLFYSVGIGQISSEVPQNLSASRPQDRQFILSSKKLLLSDSGFYLCAWSRQSSGNYGYTFGSGTRLTVV.

This clonotype showed up just a few times. This rearrangement joins TRBV20-1 to TRBJ1-1; 7 bases fit TRBD1. The CDR3 sequence is 15 residues long. Trimming at V came to 0 bases and at J to 5 bases, leaving 9 bases not matched to a gene. Germline V gives CDR1 DFQATT, CDR2 SNEGSKA (reference sequence). In DNA form, the CDR3 reads TGCAGTGCTAGAGATAGTAAGGGGGCGGGTACTGAAGCTTTCTTT. Protein sequence: CSARDSKGAGTEAFF.

V and J are TRBV24-1 and TRBJ1-2; D is perhaps TRBD1 (5 bases). Germline V CDR1 and CDR2: KGHDR, SFDVKD. The CDR3 contains 14 residues. The V gene lost 3 bases and the J gene lost 4 bases, with 11 bases spanning the gap. CDR3 in DNA: TGTGCCACCAGTGATCCTGACAGCGTCTATGGCTACACCTTC. Protein sequence: CATSDPDSVYGYTF.

This chain uses TRBV20-1 with TRBJ1-4; 7 positions match TRBD1. Per the germline V gene, CDR1 is DFQATT and CDR2 is SNEGSKA (reference sequence). The CDR3 is 14 amino acids. With 3 bases clipped from V and 8 bases from J, the junction kept 9 bases outside the gene matches. CDR3 nucleotide sequence: TGCAGTGCTAGGACCAGGGGGGGAAGAGAAAAACTGTTTTTT. Amino acids: CSARTRGGREKLFF.

This clonotype was picked up many times. The chain combines TRBV12-3 or TRBV12-4 with TRBJ2-1, with 8 bases matching TRBD2. Unmatched junction bases numbered 12, after V lost 8 bases and J lost 9 bases. This CDR3 has 14 amino acids. DNA of the CDR3: TGTGCCAGCGTACAACTAGCGGCGGTCGGTGAGCAGTTCTTC. Its translation is CASVQLAAVGEQFF.

At least ten counts were recorded for this clonotype. The genes are TRBV30 and TRBJ1-1, with TRBD1 as a possible D gene (5 bases). The V and J ends lost 0 bases and 3 bases respectively, with 8 bases between them. CDR3 length: 13 amino acids. The germline V gene encodes CDR1 GTSNPN and CDR2 SVGIG (reference sequence). CDR3 sequence reads: CAWSVAGDTEAFF. In nucleotides, the CDR3 is TGTGCCTGGAGTGTTGCGGGGGACACTGAAGCTTTCTTT.

At least ten counts were recorded for this clonotype. This chain connects TRBV3-1 to TRBJ2-3, with D perhaps given as TRBD1 or TRBD2 (5 bases each). CDR3 size: 12 residues. The germline V gene has CDR1 LGHDT and CDR2 YNNKEL (reference sequence). V was clipped by 6 bases and J by 9 bases, with 13 bases between them. The CDR3 DNA is TGTGCCAGCAGGACTACAGGAGAAACGCAGTATTTT. Its translation: CASRTTGETQYF.

There are many counts of this clonotype. V is TRBV18 and J is TRBJ2-3; D possibly corresponds to TRBD2 (6 bases). This CDR3 comprises 15 residues. In germline, CDR1 is KGHSH, CDR2 LQKENI. V was shortened by 8 bases and J by 2 bases, with 17 bases between the two germline ends. CDR3 in amino acids: CASSPPGGSTDTQYF. CDR3 DNA sequence: TGTGCCAGCAGCCCCCCCGGGGGATCCACAGATACGCAGTATTTT. The whole variable domain, filled in from reference TRBV18 and TRBJ2-3, reads NAGVMQNPRHLVRRRGQEARLRCSPMKGHSHVYWYRQLPEEGLKFMVYLQKENIIDESGMPKERFSAEFPKEGPSILRIQQVVRGDSAAYFCASSPPGGSTDTQYFGPGTRLTVL.

The rearrangement joins TRBV7-9 to TRBJ1-1; D not resolved. The CDR3 is 16 residues long. V lost 0 bases and J 3 bases, leaving 14 bases between the germline ends. CDR1 SEHNR and CDR2 FQNEAQ come from the germline V gene (reference sequence). CDR3 sequence reads: CASSLALTGVDTEAFF. The CDR3 DNA is TGTGCCAGCAGCTTAGCGCTAACGGGTGTTGACACTGAAGCTTTCTTT.

This clonotype was found many times. The chain has TRBV25-1 and TRBJ1-1, with D perhaps matching TRBD1 (6 bases). The CDR3 runs to 16 residues. The V end lost 5 bases, the J end lost 3 bases, and 19 bases lay between the germline ends. Per the germline V gene, CDR1 is MGHDK and CDR2 is SYGVNS. CDR3 sequence: CASSTREGDTDTEAFF. The DNA of the CDR3 is TGTGCCAGCAGTACAAGAGAGGGGGACACAGACACTGAAGCTTTCTTT.

This clonotype was detected many times. The chain recombines TRBV7-2 with TRBJ2-5; 8 bases are shared with TRBD2. The CDR3 consists of 14 residues. The V and J ends lost 3 bases and 4 bases, in that order; junction bases with no gene match: 4. CDR1 SGHTA and CDR2 FQGNSA come from the germline V gene. CDR3 DNA sequence: TGTGCCAGCAGCTTGGTGGCGGGGGGAGAGACCCAGTACTTC. This encodes CASSLVAGGETQYF. Filled out from reference TRBV7-2 and TRBJ2-5, the complete variable domain reads GAGVSQSPSNKVTEKGKDVELRCDPISGHTALYWYRQSLGQGLEFLIYFQGNSAPDKSGLPSDRFSAERTGGSVSTLTIQRTQQEDSAVYLCASSLVAGGETQYFGPGTRLLVL.

The chain combines TRBV30 with TRBJ2-3; D could derive from TRBD1 or TRBD2 (5 bases each). Looked up from germline, CDR1 is GTSNPN and CDR2 is SVGIG (reference sequence). The CDR3 is made up of 13 amino acids. Trimming removed 0 bases at V and 4 bases at J, with 8 bases between. CDR3 bases: TGTGCCTGGAGTGTACGGGGCGCAGATACGCAGTATTTT. Encoded protein: CAWSVRGADTQYF.

This clonotype was recorded a few times. A much larger clone sits a single nucleotide away, making a read error possible. CDR3 bases: TGTGCCAGCTCGCCCGCGGGGGCGGGCAATGAGCAGTTCTTC. Its translation is CASSPAGAGNEQFF. This chain joins TRBV18 and TRBJ2-1; a weak D match, TRBD2 (7 bases). The germline V gene has CDR1 KGHSH and CDR2 LQKENI. V lost 6 bases and J 6 bases, leaving 15 bases between the germline ends. The CDR3 length is 14 residues.

This clonotype came up many times. The genes are TRBV6-5 and TRBJ2-4, with a possible D match to TRBD2 (6 bases). Trimming cost V 0 bases and J 9 bases, with 12 bases left between them. This CDR3 has 14 amino acids. Germline V gives CDR1 MNHEY, CDR2 SVGAGI. CDR3 sequence reads: CASSYSGGVGIQYF. The CDR3 region has the DNA TGTGCCAGCAGTTACTCTGGAGGGGTGGGCATTCAGTACTTC.

The chain is built from TRBV5-4 and TRBJ2-7; D possibly uses TRBD1 or TRBD2 (5 bases each). The CDR3 has 16 amino acids. The germline CDR1 and CDR2 sequences are SGHNT and YYREEE (reference sequence). V was cut by 0 bases and J by 3 bases, with 16 bases left in between. The CDR3 DNA follows: TGTGCCAGCAGCTTGGTCCCAGGGAGCTTTCACTACGAGCAGTACTTC. Translated: CASSLVPGSFHYEQYF. Full variable domain (outside the CDR3, taken from reference TRBV5-4 and TRBJ2-7): ETGVTQSPTHLIKTRGQQVTLRCSSQSGHNTVSWYQQALGQGPQFIFQYYREEENGRGNFPPRFSGLQFPNYSSELNVNALELDDSALYLCASSLVPGSFHYEQYFGPGTRLTVT.

Many counts were recorded for this clonotype. The chain is built from TRBV10-3 and TRBJ2-1, with 8 bases lining up with TRBD2. The CDR3 loop spans 16 amino acids. Per germline, CDR1 ENHRY and CDR2 SYGVKD. V shed 2 bases, J shed 5 bases, and the junction held 8 bases outside the gene matches. The CDR3 loop reads CAISERAGVNDNEQFF. For the CDR3, the DNA is TGTGCCATCAGTGAGAGAGCGGGAGTTAATGACAATGAGCAGTTCTTC.

This clonotype was counted at least ten times. V gene TRBV11-2 combines with J gene TRBJ1-1, with D unclear. The CDR3 runs 14 residues. V was cut by 7 bases and J by 3 bases, with 15 bases left in between. Germline V lookup: CDR1 SGHAT, CDR2 FQNNGV. In nucleotides, the CDR3 is TGTGCCAGCACCTCGGAGAGAATCTACACTGAAGCTTTCTTT. Residues: CASTSERIYTEAFF.

This clonotype was recorded at least ten times. The genes are TRBV6-1 and TRBJ2-7; D not certain. This CDR3 region has 12 residues. Germline CDR1 reads MNHNS; CDR2 reads SASEGT. V dropped 8 bases and J dropped 9 bases, with 17 bases sitting between them. The CDR3 loop reads CASQPSPRGQYF. CDR3 in DNA: TGTGCCAGCCAGCCCTCACCCCGTGGGCAGTACTTC.

This clonotype was recorded at least ten times. V gene TRBV2 combines with J gene TRBJ2-3; D is unclear. With 6 bases removed from V and 5 bases from J, the gap between germline ends came to 15 bases. This CDR3 has 14 residues. CDR1 is SNHLY, CDR2 FYNNEI, per germline. CDR3 amino acids: CASRRSESGDTQYF. CDR3 DNA: TGTGCCAGCAGGCGGTCCGAGAGTGGAGATACGCAGTATTTT.

This clonotype was recorded many times. The CDR3 is CASSQDGVEQYF. CDR3 coding DNA: TGTGCCAGCAGCCAGGACGGCGTCGAGCAGTACTTC. This chain connects TRBV2 to TRBJ2-7; D is uncertain. Looked up from germline, CDR1 is SNHLY and CDR2 is FYNNEI. This CDR3 has 12 amino acids. V was shortened by 6 bases and J by 6 bases, with 12 bases between the two germline ends.

This clonotype occurred many times. The chain has TRBV20-1 and TRBJ2-7, with TRBD2 identical over 9 bases. Germline CDR1 is DFQATT and CDR2 is SNEGSKA (reference sequence). The CDR3 is 14 residues long. Unmatched junction bases numbered 11, after V lost 5 bases and J lost 6 bases. In DNA, the CDR3 is TGCAGTGCTGCCCCTAGCGGGACTCCCGGCGAGCAGTACTTC. Protein product: CSAAPSGTPGEQYF.

This clonotype has at least ten counts. The V call is TRBV12-3 or TRBV12-4, the J call TRBJ2-3; D is possibly TRBD2 (6 bases). The J call may not be correct, given that the DNA end is closer to TRBJ2-1. This CDR3 region has 15 residues. CDR3 loop: CASSLYGVYGGEQFF. CDR3 DNA sequence: TGTGCCAGCAGTTTATACGGGGTATACGGGGGTGAGCAGTTCTTC.

In this sample, this clonotype turned up many times. This chain's CDR3 is CASSDPRGNQPQHF. The CDR3 DNA sequence: TGTGCCAGCAGTGACCCCAGGGGGAATCAGCCCCAGCATTTT. This chain uses TRBV2 with TRBJ1-5; 7 nucleotides line up with TRBD1. The trim removed 3 bases at V and 4 bases at J, leaving 3 bases unmatched. The germline gives CDR1 SNHLY, CDR2 FYNNEI. The CDR3 spans 14 residues.

The chain carries TRBV7-8 and TRBJ2-7; no clear D. The V end was cut by 8 bases, the J end by 2 bases, with 7 bases between. Germline V lookup: CDR1 SGHVS, CDR2 FQNEAQ. The CDR3 extends over 11 amino acids. The CDR3 DNA follows: TGTGCCAGCGGCCCGGCCTACGAGCAGTACTTC. Translated: CASGPAYEQYF.

This clonotype was seen many times. This sequence joins TRBV28 and TRBJ2-1, with D maybe TRBD2 (6 bases). The V end lost 6 bases, the J end lost 7 bases, and 19 bases lay between the germline ends. The CDR3 contains 15 residues. Germline values: CDR1 MDHEN, CDR2 SYDVKM. CDR3 sequence reads: CASSSLGRRENEQFF. CDR3 nucleotides: TGTGCCAGCAGCTCCCTAGGAAGGAGGGAAAATGAGCAGTTCTTC. Supplemented by reference TRBV28 and TRBJ2-1, the full variable domain reads DVKVTQSSRYLVKRTGEKVFLECVQDMDHENMFWYRQDPGLGLRLIYFSYDVKMKEKGDIPEGYSVSREKKERFSLILESASTNQTSMYLCASSSLGRRENEQFFGPGTRLTVL.